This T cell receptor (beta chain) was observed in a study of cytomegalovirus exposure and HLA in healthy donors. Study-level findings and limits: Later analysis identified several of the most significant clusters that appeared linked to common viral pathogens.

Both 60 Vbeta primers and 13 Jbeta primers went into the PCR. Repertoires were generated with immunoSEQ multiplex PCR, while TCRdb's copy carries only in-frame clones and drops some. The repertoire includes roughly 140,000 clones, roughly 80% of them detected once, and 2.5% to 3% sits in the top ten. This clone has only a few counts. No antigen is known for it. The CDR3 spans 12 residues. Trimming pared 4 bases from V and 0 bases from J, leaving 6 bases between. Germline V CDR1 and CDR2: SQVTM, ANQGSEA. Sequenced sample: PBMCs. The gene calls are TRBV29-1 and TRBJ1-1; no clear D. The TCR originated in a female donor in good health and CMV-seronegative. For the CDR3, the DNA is TGCAGCGTTGGGCAGATGAACACTGAAGCTTTCTTT. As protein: CSVGQMNTEAFF.